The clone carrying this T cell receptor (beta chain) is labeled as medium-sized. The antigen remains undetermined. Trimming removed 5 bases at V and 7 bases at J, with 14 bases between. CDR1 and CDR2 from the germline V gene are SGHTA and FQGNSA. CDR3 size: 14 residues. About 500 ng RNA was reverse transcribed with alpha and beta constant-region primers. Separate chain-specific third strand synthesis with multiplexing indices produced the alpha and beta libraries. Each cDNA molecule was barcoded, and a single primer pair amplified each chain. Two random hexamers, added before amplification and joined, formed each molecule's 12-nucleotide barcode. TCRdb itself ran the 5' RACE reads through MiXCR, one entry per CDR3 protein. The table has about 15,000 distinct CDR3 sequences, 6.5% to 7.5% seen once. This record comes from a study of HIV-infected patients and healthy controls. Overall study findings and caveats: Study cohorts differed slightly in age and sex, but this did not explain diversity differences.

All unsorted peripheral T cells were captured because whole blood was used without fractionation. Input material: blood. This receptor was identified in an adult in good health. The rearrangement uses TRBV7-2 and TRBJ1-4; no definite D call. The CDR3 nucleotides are TGTGCCAGCAGCCCATTGGTTAGGAGTGAAAAACTGTTTTTT. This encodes CASSPLVRSEKLFF. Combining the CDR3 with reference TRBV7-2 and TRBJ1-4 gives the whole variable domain GAGVSQSPSNKVTEKGKDVELRCDPISGHTALYWYRQSLGQGLEFLIYFQGNSAPDKSGLPSDRFSAERTGGSVSTLTIQRTQQEDSAVYLCASSPLVRSEKLFFGSGTQLSVL.